These 9 T cell receptor beta chains were all obtained from the same sample, sequenced in a study of blood T cell repertoires in COVID-19. The method was immunoSEQ multiplex PCR; TCRdb's version includes in-frame clones alone and lacks a portion of them. The sample lists approximately 180,000 clones; approximately 88% were seen once. Sequencing input: peripheral blood. These receptors came from a middle-aged woman with COVID-19, enrolled during active disease.

The gene calls are TRBV13 and TRBJ2-2, with 7 bases that match TRBD2. The CDR3 is 16 residues long. Germline V gene lookup returns CDR1 PRHDT and CDR2 FYEKMQ (reference sequence). Germline trimming cut 4 bases from V and 1 base from J; bases unmatched to any gene: 6. The CDR3, as DNA: TGTGCCAGCAGCTACGTGGCGGGGGTGAACACCGGGGAGCTGTTTTTT. Translating gives CASSYVAGVNTGELFF.

This clone turned up a few times. The chain joins TRBV2 to TRBJ1-5; maybe TRBD1 (6 bases). V lost 5 bases to trimming and J lost 5 bases, with 16 bases between them. Germline V gives CDR1 SNHLY, CDR2 FYNNEI. This CDR3 is 15 amino acids long. This chain's CDR3 is CASSKARGSHQPQHF. CDR3 nucleotide sequence: TGTGCCAGCAGTAAGGCCAGGGGTAGTCATCAGCCCCAGCATTTT.

The rearrangement links TRBV7-2 to TRBJ2-2; tentatively, D is TRBD2 (5 bases). V was clipped by 3 bases and J by 4 bases, with 18 bases between them. The germline gives CDR1 SGHTA, CDR2 FQGNSA. This CDR3 has 17 residues. The CDR3 nucleotides are TGTGCCAGCAGCTTCCCAGCTATTTCTGAGGGCACCGGGGAGCTGTTTTTT. The encoded protein is CASSFPAISEGTGELFF.

This clone was seen a single time. The chain links TRBV10-1 to TRBJ1-5; TRBD1 agrees at 8 bases. Germline V gene lookup returns CDR1 WNHNN and CDR2 SYGVQD (reference sequence). The CDR3 loop spans 15 amino acids. V gave up 5 bases and J gave up 9 bases; unmatched junction bases: 12. Here the CDR3 reads CASSHSQGAGGPQHF. CDR3 coding DNA: TGCGCCAGCAGTCATTCCCAGGGGGCAGGGGGGCCCCAGCATTTT.

J is TRBJ1-5 and V is TRBV27; D ambiguous. There are 13 residues in the CDR3. Germline lookup yields CDR1 MNHEY and CDR2 SMNVEV (reference sequence). The V end lost 6 bases, the J end lost 1 base, and 7 bases lay between the germline ends. The CDR3 bases are TGTGCCAGCAGGGGCAGGAGCAATCAGCCCCAGCATTTT. Translation: CASRGRSNQPQHF.

The J gene is TRBJ2-4, the V gene TRBV6-5; D not resolved. CDR3 length equals 13 residues. V shed 8 bases and J shed 4 bases, with 12 bases lying between them. CDR1 MNHEY and CDR2 SVGAGI come from the germline V gene. In nucleotides, the CDR3 is TGTGCCAGCGGCCACAGTAGTAAAAACATTCAGTACTTC. It encodes CASGHSSKNIQYF.

This clone was seen only once. The gene calls are TRBV28 and TRBJ1-6; D is perhaps TRBD1 (5 bases). Germline CDR1 reads MDHEN; CDR2 reads SYDVKM. CDR3 length equals 14 residues. The V gene lost 9 bases and the J gene lost 5 bases, with 14 bases spanning the gap. CDR3 nucleotides: TGTGCCAGTAGGGCGCCGGGGGATAATTCACCCCTCCACTTT. Translated: CASRAPGDNSPLHF.

The chain employs TRBV15 and TRBJ1-1; a weak D match, TRBD1 (6 bases). CDR3 length: 18 amino acids. Germline CDR1 LNHNV, CDR2 YYDKDF (reference sequence). Deletions cut 2 bases from V and 7 bases from J, with 26 bases between. The CDR3 is CATSRRTGPTTGIREAFF. In DNA, the CDR3 is TGTGCCACCAGCAGACGCACCGGACCAACAACAGGGATTCGTGAAGCTTTCTTT.

This clone was seen a single time. V and J are TRBV11-2 and TRBJ2-5; 11 bases are shared with TRBD2. The CDR3 has 18 residues. Germline V CDR1 and CDR2: SGHAT, FQNNGV. V dropped 1 base and J dropped 0; count of bases not matched to a gene: 7. The CDR3 bases are TGTGCCAGCAGCTTAGTTCTAGCGGGGGGCCGCTACCAAGAGACCCAGTACTTC. Translating gives CASSLVLAGGRYQETQYF.